One sample yielded the 2 T cell receptor beta chains listed below, sequenced in a study of blood T cell repertoires in COVID-19. Sequenced by immunoSEQ multiplex PCR; TCRdb stores in-frame clones only, minus some. This table has 60,000 to 75,000 clones, approximately 90% appearing once. The sequenced sample was peripheral blood. The source of these receptors is a human donor in a cohort sampled during active COVID-19.

V and J are TRBV21-1 and TRBJ2-1; TRBD1, the D gene given by the table, was not confirmed from the DNA. TRBV21-1 is an annotated pseudogene. The CDR3 contains 17 residues. The CDR3, as DNA: TGTGCCAGCAGCAAAGGGAGACCGGGGGACAGGATTTCTGGGTGGTTCTTC. It translates to CASSKGRPGDRISGWFF.

The V gene is TRBV27, the J gene TRBJ2-1; TRBD2 might be the D (5 bases). Germline assignment: CDR1 MNHEY and CDR2 SMNVEV (reference sequence). Trimming took off 8 bases at V and 0 bases at J, with 5 bases between the two ends. The CDR3 totals 12 residues. The CDR3 DNA is TGTGCCAGCGGGAGCTCCTACAATGAGCAGTTCTTC. This translates into CASGSSYNEQFF.